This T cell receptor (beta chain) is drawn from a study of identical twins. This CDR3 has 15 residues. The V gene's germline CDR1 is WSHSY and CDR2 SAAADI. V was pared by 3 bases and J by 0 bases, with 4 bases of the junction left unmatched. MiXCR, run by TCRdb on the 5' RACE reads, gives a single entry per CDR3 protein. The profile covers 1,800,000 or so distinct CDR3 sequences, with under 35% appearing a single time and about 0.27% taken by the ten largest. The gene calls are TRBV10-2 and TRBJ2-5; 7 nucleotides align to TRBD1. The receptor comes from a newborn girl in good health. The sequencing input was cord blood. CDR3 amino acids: CASSDVQGNQETQYF. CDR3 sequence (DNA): TGCGCCAGCAGTGATGTACAGGGGAACCAAGAGACCCAGTACTTC.